This is a list of T cell receptor beta chains from one sample in a study of T-cell reconstitution after alpha-beta-depleted transplantation in children. From the PCR reads, TCRdb called clonotypes with MiXCR, one entry per CDR3 protein. The sample contains around 490,000 distinct CDR3 sequences, approximately 10% of which appear only once. The starting material was PBMCs, mostly from graft donor cells, obtained 180 days after TCRalphabeta/CD19-depleted stem cell transplant. The receptors here all came from a female patient aged 2 to 10 who had a stem cell transplant for aplastic anemia, so the T cells may come from the graft donor. Each CDR3 is given with its conserved first and last residue. The order of the fields is J gene, D gene, V gene, clone size, CDR3 protein, CDR3 DNA. D genes are given only for firm matches. The size of a clone is reported for some rows only, either as once, few or many, or as a class for expanded clones.

TRBJ2-3	TRBD2	TRBV20-1	NA	CSAVPGLAGPDTQYF	TGCAGTGCTGTTCCGGGACTAGCGGGCCCAGATACGCAGTATTTT
TRBJ2-3	NA	TRBV7-6	many	CASSSFALRVGGPDTQYF	TGTGCCAGCAGCTCCTTTGCTCTGAGGGTTGGAGGTCCAGATACGCAGTATTTT
TRBJ1-5	NA	TRBV28	many	CASSLFRQAYSNQPQHF	TGTGCCAGCAGTTTATTTCGGCAGGCCTATAGCAATCAGCCCCAGCATTTT
TRBJ2-7	NA	TRBV6-5	NA	CASRSGPYEQYF	TGTGCCAGCAGGTCCGGACCGTACGAGCAGTACTTC
TRBJ2-5	TRBD2	TRBV6-5	few	CASSYGLRGVGETQYF	TGTGCCAGCAGTTACGGCTTACGGGGGGTCGGAGAGACCCAGTACTTC
TRBJ2-7	NA	TRBV7-2	NA	CASSFWTTYEQYF	TGTGCCAGCAGCTTTTGGACAACCTACGAGCAGTACTTC
TRBJ2-1	NA	TRBV6-2/TRBV6-3	NA	CASRYKGRGSSEQFF	TGTGCCAGCCGTTACAAGGGACGAGGTTCAAGTGAGCAGTTCTTC
TRBJ2-5	NA	TRBV5-1	many	CASSLSRVETQYF	TGTGCCAGCAGCTTGTCCAGGGTCGAGACCCAGTACTTC
TRBJ2-3	NA	TRBV6-1	many	CASTSTVSSTDTQYF	TGTGCCAGCACCTCGACGGTTTCTAGCACAGATACGCAGTATTTT
TRBJ2-4	NA	TRBV12-3/TRBV12-4	few	CASTPGGRTKNIQYF	TGTGCCAGCACTCCTGGGGGGAGGACCAAAAACATTCAGTACTTC
TRBJ1-2	TRBD1	TRBV12-3/TRBV12-4	many	CASSQQGASNYGYTF	TGTGCCAGCAGTCAACAGGGGGCATCTAACTATGGCTACACCTTC
TRBJ2-7	TRBD1	TRBV19	few	CASSMGWDRGYEQYF	TGTGCCAGTAGTATGGGCTGGGACAGGGGCTACGAGCAGTACTTC
TRBJ1-2	NA	TRBV12-3/TRBV12-4	many	CASTSRGNYGYTF	TGTGCCAGCACCTCTAGAGGGAACTATGGCTACACCTTC
TRBJ2-1	NA	TRBV29-1	many	CSVSQAGGREQFF	TGCAGCGTTTCCCAGGCTGGAGGCAGGGAGCAGTTCTTC
TRBJ2-5	NA	TRBV20-1	many	CSAQPGTFVYETQYF	TGCAGTGCCCAGCCTGGGACCTTTGTCTACGAGACCCAGTACTTC
TRBJ2-1	NA	TRBV19	NA	CASSPKAGPYNEQFF	TGTGCCAGTAGTCCCAAAGCGGGTCCCTACAATGAGCAGTTCTTC
TRBJ1-2	NA	TRBV29-1	few	CSVQGTNYGYTF	TGCAGCGTTCAGGGGACCAACTATGGCTACACCTTC
TRBJ1-2	NA	TRBV7-8	few	CASSLAFRDRNYGYTF	TGTGCCAGCAGCTTAGCCTTCCGGGACCGAAACTATGGCTACACCTTC
TRBJ2-3	TRBD1	TRBV13	NA	CASSLDRVDTDTQYF	TGTGCCAGCAGCTTGGACAGGGTAGACACAGATACGCAGTATTTT
TRBJ1-4	NA	TRBV11-2	few	CASSLVPRTFATNEKLFF	TGTGCCAGCAGCTTAGTCCCACGGACTTTTGCAACTAATGAAAAACTGTTTTTT
TRBJ1-2	NA	TRBV20-1	few	CFLPGATNYGYTF	TGCTTCCTACCGGGGGCGACGAACTATGGCTACACCTTC
TRBJ1-3	NA	TRBV4-2	many	CASSPGTPGNTIYF	TGTGCCAGCAGCCCCGGGACTCCTGGAAACACCATATATTTT
TRBJ1-1	TRBD1	TRBV12-3/TRBV12-4	NA	CASSLTGWYTEAFF	TGTGCCAGCAGCCTGACAGGGTGGTACACTGAAGCTTTCTTT
TRBJ2-4	NA	TRBV18	NA	CASSPLRTSGGADIQYF	TGTGCCAGCTCACCCTTACGGACCTCGGGCGGGGCGGACATTCAGTACTTC
TRBJ2-7	NA	TRBV3-1	few	CASSQSLGGPGPTYEQYF	TGTGCCAGCAGCCAAAGTTTGGGGGGCCCGGGACCGACCTACGAGCAGTACTTC
TRBJ2-1	TRBD1	TRBV12-3/TRBV12-4	few	CASSRGRGDYNEQFF	TGTGCCAGCAGCAGGGGGCGGGGTGACTACAATGAGCAGTTCTTC
TRBJ2-1	NA	TRBV28	NA	CASSFSSGEGEQFF	TGTGCCAGCAGTTTTAGTTCGGGAGAGGGTGAGCAGTTCTTC
TRBJ2-1	NA	TRBV7-2	NA	CASSLGPAAGNNEQFF	TGTGCCAGCAGCTTGGGACCCGCCGCGGGGAACAATGAGCAGTTCTTC
TRBJ2-5	NA	TRBV6-2/TRBV6-3	many	CASSSKETQYF	TGTGCCAGCAGTTCCAAAGAGACCCAGTACTTC
TRBJ1-1	TRBD1	TRBV28	few	CASSTTWDRGHTEAFF	TGTGCCAGCAGTACTACCTGGGACAGGGGGCACACTGAAGCTTTCTTT